The text below deals with one T cell receptor beta chain. What it binds is unknown. These data come from a study of cytomegalovirus exposure and HLA in healthy donors. This PCR relied on a set of 60 Vbeta primers and 13 Jbeta primers. TCRdb's table, derived via immunoSEQ multiplex PCR, lists solely in-frame clones and lacks some. The profile shows a few hundred thousand clones, roughly 80% of them singletons. The CDR3 spans 15 residues. Between the trimmed V and J ends, which lost 6 bases and 3 bases, there was a span of 18 bases. Germline V gene data show CDR1 as SNHLY and CDR2 as FYNNEI. Study-level findings and limits: A cluster of highly shared sequence variants was likely a sequencing artifact. Approximately 160 TCR beta chains were listed as cytomegalovirus-associated. Later analysis demonstrated an association between a missense DCLRE1C variant and TCR beta V- and J-gene trimming.

J is TRBJ2-7 and V is TRBV2, with a weak D call TRBD1 (5 bases). Input material: PBMCs. The source is a girl aged 2 to 9 in good health and CMV-seronegative. The CDR3 here is CASRQRQNINYEQYF. CDR3 nucleotides: TGTGCCAGCAGACAGAGACAGAATATAAACTACGAGCAGTACTTC.